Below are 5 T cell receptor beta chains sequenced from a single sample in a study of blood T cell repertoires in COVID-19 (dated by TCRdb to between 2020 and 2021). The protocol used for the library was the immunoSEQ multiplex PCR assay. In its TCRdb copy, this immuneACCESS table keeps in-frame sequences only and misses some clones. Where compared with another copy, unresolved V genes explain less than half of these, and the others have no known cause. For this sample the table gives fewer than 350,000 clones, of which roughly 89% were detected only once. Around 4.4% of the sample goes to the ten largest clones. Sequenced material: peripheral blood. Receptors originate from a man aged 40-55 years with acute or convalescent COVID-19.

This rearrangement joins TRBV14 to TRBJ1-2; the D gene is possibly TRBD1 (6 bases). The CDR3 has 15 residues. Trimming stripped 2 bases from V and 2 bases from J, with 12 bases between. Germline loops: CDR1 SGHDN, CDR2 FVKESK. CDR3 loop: CASSQFRGSNYGYTF. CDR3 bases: TGTGCCAGCAGCCAATTCAGGGGCTCAAACTATGGCTACACCTTC.

In DNA form, the CDR3 reads TGTGCCACCAGTGATTCGACAGGAGGAAACACCGGGGAGCTGTTTTTT. This encodes CATSDSTGGNTGELFF. The rearrangement joins TRBV24-1 to TRBJ2-2; D is perhaps TRBD1 (6 bases). Trimming cost V 2 bases and J 2 bases, with 11 bases left between them. Germline CDR1 and CDR2: KGHDR and SFDVKD. This CDR3 contains 16 residues.

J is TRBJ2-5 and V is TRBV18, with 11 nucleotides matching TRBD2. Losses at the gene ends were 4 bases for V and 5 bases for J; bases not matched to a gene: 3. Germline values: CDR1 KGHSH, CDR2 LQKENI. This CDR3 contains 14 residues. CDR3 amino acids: CASSQLAGVETQYF. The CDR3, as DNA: TGTGCCAGCTCACAACTAGCGGGGGTGGAGACCCAGTACTTC. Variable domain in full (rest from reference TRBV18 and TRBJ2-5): NAGVMQNPRHLVRRRGQEARLRCSPMKGHSHVYWYRQLPEEGLKFMVYLQKENIIDESGMPKERFSAEFPKEGPSILRIQQVVRGDSAAYFCASSQLAGVETQYFGPGTRLLVL.

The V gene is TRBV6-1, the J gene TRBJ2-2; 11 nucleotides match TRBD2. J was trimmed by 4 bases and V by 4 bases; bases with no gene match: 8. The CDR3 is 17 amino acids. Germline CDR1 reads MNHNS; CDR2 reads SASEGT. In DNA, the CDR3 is TGTGCCAGCAGTGTCCAACTAGCGGGGGTCTTCACCGGGGAGCTGTTTTTT. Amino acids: CASSVQLAGVFTGELFF.

The CDR3 sequence: CASSIGLAGGNEQFF. The CDR3 nucleotides are TGTGCCAGCAGCATTGGACTAGCGGGGGGGAATGAGCAGTTCTTC. This chain uses TRBV7-2 with TRBJ2-1; 15 bases are shared with TRBD2. Unmatched junction bases numbered 3, after V lost 5 bases and J lost 7 bases. CDR1 and CDR2 from the germline V gene are SGHTA and FQGNSA. CDR3 length equals 15 residues.